The rows below give T cell receptor beta chains drawn from one sample of a study of cytomegalovirus exposure and HLA in healthy donors. Sequenced by immunoSEQ multiplex PCR; TCRdb stores in-frame clones only, minus some. The sample includes 60,000 to 70,000 clones, approximately 71% of them seen just once. The material sequenced was PBMCs. Receptor source: a man aged 45-60 years in good health and CMV-seropositive. The CDR3 runs from the conserved cysteine through the conserved F or W. The D gene is left open where the match is weak. Expanded clones are given a class, and other clones once, few, many or no size at all.

-,TRBJ1-4,-,TRBV9,TGTGCCAGCAGCGTAGGAGGGGGGGCAACTAATGAAAAACTGTTTTTT,CASSVGGGATNEKLFF
-,TRBJ2-3,TRBD2,TRBV10-1,TGCGCCAGCAGCGCCCGAGGAGCGGGAGGCCCGAGCACAGATACGCAGTATTTT,CASSARGAGGPSTDTQYF
-,TRBJ2-7,TRBD1,TRBV27,TGTGCCAGCAGTTTAGGCCCCCCCGGACAGGGGGCGTACGAGCAGTACTTC,CASSLGPPGQGAYEQYF
few,TRBJ2-7,TRBD2,TRBV11-2,TGTGCCAGCAGCTTAGGTAGCGGGGGGGCCGGCGAGCAGTACTTC,CASSLGSGGAGEQYF
-,TRBJ1-2,TRBD1,TRBV6-5,TGTGCCAGCAGTTCGACAGGGGGGAATGGCTACACCTTC,CASSSTGGNGYTF
-,TRBJ2-5,TRBD2,TRBV7-9,TGTGCCAGCAGCATACTAGCGGGGGGTCAAGAGACCCAGTACTTC,CASSILAGGQETQYF
-,TRBJ2-7,-,TRBV5-6,TGTGCCAGCAGCGGGGAGACTCCCGCCGAGCAGTACTTC,CASSGETPAEQYF
-,TRBJ2-3,-,TRBV5-1,TGCGCCAGCAGCTTGCCCAGCGCTACGCAGTATTTT,CASSLPSATQYF
-,TRBJ1-5,TRBD1,TRBV16,TGTGCCAGCATCCCGGTCCCCTTGAGGGGACAGCACCAGCATTTT,CASIPVPLRGQHQHF
once,TRBJ2-1,-,TRBV9,TGTGCCAGCAGCGTCGGGACTCTCGGTTACAATGAGCAGTTCTTC,CASSVGTLGYNEQFF
-,TRBJ1-1,-,TRBV30,TGTGCCTGGACTGGCGGGGGGAACACTGAAGCTTTCTTT,CAWTGGGNTEAFF
few,TRBJ1-2,TRBD1,TRBV30,TGTGCCTGGAGTGTACGCGGAGGACAGGGGCCGACCGACTTC,CAWSVRGGQGPTDF
few,TRBJ2-7,TRBD1,TRBV7-9,TGTGCCAGCAGCTTAGAGGGCAGGGGGCCTTACGAGCAGTACTTC,CASSLEGRGPYEQYF
-,TRBJ2-7,TRBD2,TRBV7-2,TGTGCCAGCAGCGCCCTAGCGGAGGACTACGAGCAGTACTTC,CASSALAEDYEQYF
-,TRBJ2-7,TRBD1,TRBV5-8,TGTGCCAGCAGCCTGTTAGACAGGGGGATGTACGAGCAGTACTTC,CASSLLDRGMYEQYF
-,TRBJ2-7,TRBD2,TRBV7-6,TGTGCCAGCACGGGACTAGCGGGAGGCGAGCAGTACTTC,CASTGLAGGEQYF
-,TRBJ2-2,-,TRBV7-2,TGTGCCAGCAGCCCAGACTCGGTGAACACCGGGGAGCTGTTTTTT,CASSPDSVNTGELFF
few,TRBJ2-7,-,TRBV5-1,TGCGCCAGCAGCTTGGAACCTACCTACGAGCAGTACTTC,CASSLEPTYEQYF
-,TRBJ2-5,-,TRBV5-1,TGCGCCAGCAGCGGGTCAGGGGCGCTTGGTCAAGAGACCCAGTACTTC,CASSGSGALGQETQYF
-,TRBJ2-5,TRBD2,TRBV7-2,TGTGCCAGCAGCTACCAGCGGGGGTCGGGGGAGACCCAGTACTTC,CASSYQRGSGETQYF
few,TRBJ2-7,-,TRBV5-6,TGTGCCAGCAGCGGCCCCTACGAGCAGTACTTC,CASSGPYEQYF
-,TRBJ1-1,TRBD1,TRBV18,TGTGCCAGCTCACGGGACAGGAACACTGAAGCTTTCTTT,CASSRDRNTEAFF
-,TRBJ2-5,TRBD1,TRBV7-2,TGTGCCAGCAGCTTAGATGGACAGGGCCAAGAGACCCAGTACTTC,CASSLDGQGQETQYF
-,TRBJ2-7,TRBD1,TRBV6-1,TGTGCCAGCCAGGGGGTTCGTGACGAGCAGTACTTC,CASQGVRDEQYF
-,TRBJ1-2,-,TRBV15,TGTGCCACCAGCAGCAGGTGGGGCCCCTACACCTTC,CATSSRWGPYTF
-,TRBJ2-1,-,TRBV15,TGTGCCACCAGCAGAGATACGAGACCCAGGAATGAGCAGTTCTTC,CATSRDTRPRNEQFF
-,TRBJ1-1,-,TRBV6-1,TGTGCCAGCAGTGAGAACAGGGTGAACACTGAAGCTTTCTTT,CASSENRVNTEAFF
once,TRBJ1-3,-,TRBV6-5,TGTGCCAGCAGTTACTCTTTCCGTCCTGGAAACACCATATATTTT,CASSYSFRPGNTIYF
-,TRBJ2-7,TRBD1,TRBV29-1,TGCAGCGTTGAAGATCGCCACAGGGGGCAATACGAGCAGTACTTC,CSVEDRHRGQYEQYF
-,TRBJ2-7,TRBD2,TRBV19,TGTGCCAGTACCCCAGCGGGAGCGGGGGAGCAGTACTTC,CASTPAGAGEQYF
few,TRBJ1-2,TRBD1,TRBV10-2,TGCGCCAGCAGGGGGACAGGGGATAACTATGGCTACACCTTC,CASRGTGDNYGYTF
-,TRBJ1-2,-,TRBV4-3,TGCGCCAGCAGCCAAGGGTCACGGGTTGGCTACACCTTC,CASSQGSRVGYTF
-,TRBJ2-7,TRBD2,TRBV27,TGTGTCAGCAGTCCCCGAGCGGGAGTCCTCTACGAGCAGTACTTC,CVSSPRAGVLYEQYF
-,TRBJ1-3,TRBD1,TRBV6-6,TGTGCCAGCAGCAGCGACAGGGCCCACGCTGGAAACACCATATATTTT,CASSSDRAHAGNTIYF
-,TRBJ2-5,TRBD2,TRBV29-1,TGCAGCGTTGAGGGTCTAGCGGGTGAGACCCAGTACTTC,CSVEGLAGETQYF
-,TRBJ2-3,-,TRBV7-6,TGTGCCAGCAGCCCGATCGGGAATACAGATACGCAGTATTTT,CASSPIGNTDTQYF
-,TRBJ2-5,TRBD1,TRBV25-1,TGTGCCAGCAGCGACATTAGGGGACAGGGTGTAGAGACCCAGTACTTC,CASSDIRGQGVETQYF
-,TRBJ2-7,-,TRBV25-1,TGTGCCAGCAGTGGAACAGGGATTCCCGAGTCGTACGAGCAGTACTTC,CASSGTGIPESYEQYF
-,TRBJ1-5,-,TRBV11-2,TGTGCCAGCAGCTCCGGGACAAAACGTCAGCCCCAGCATTTT,CASSSGTKRQPQHF
-,TRBJ1-1,TRBD1,TRBV27,TGTGCCAGCAGTTTATCGCTGGACAGGGGTAGCGCTGAAGCTTTCTTT,CASSLSLDRGSAEAFF
-,TRBJ1-4,TRBD1,TRBV5-1,TGCGCCAGCAGCACCGAACAGGGGGCTTCTTCAAAACTGTTTTTT,CASSTEQGASSKLFF